The subject of this entry is one T cell receptor (beta chain). This clone was observed a few times. Its binding antigen is unknown. No much larger clonotype is one base removed from it; base qualities were not supplied. The cohort was made up of hundreds of healthy bone marrow donors. All cohort members were sampled while nominally healthy, although unrecorded immune exposures were likely present. The donor was CMV seropositive and belonged to the group of some 290 seropositive cohort members. Each donor provided a peripheral blood sample, and peripheral blood mononuclear cells were used for TCR beta sequencing. Genomic DNA was extracted from the blood cell samples with the Qiagen DNeasy Blood Extraction Kit. The library was produced with the immunoSEQ multiplex PCR assay. A mixture of 60 forward primers for TCR Vbeta segments and 13 reverse primers for TCR Jbeta segments was used in the multiplex PCR. Amplification of the CDR3 region of rearranged TCR beta genes was performed with a multiplex PCR assay on genomic DNA. On the Illumina HiSeq System, the amplified TCR beta libraries were sequenced as 87-base-pair reads. In the paper's pipeline: In a later analysis, tens of millions of unique TCR beta chains were counted across the 500 to 850 repertoires, and roughly 11 million of these chains were shared by at least two donors. Raw reads were error-corrected and collapsed into unique sequences by a nearest-neighbor algorithm in which closely related sequences were merged to remove PCR and sequencing errors. V, D and J gene segments were assigned by aligning CDR3 sequences to IMGT reference sequences. Each retained sequence needed at least a six-nucleotide match to both a V gene segment and a J gene segment. A rearrangement counted as productive if the CDR3 had no stop codons and remained in frame with V and J, and every other rearrangement counted as non-productive. CDR3 was defined according to IMGT convention as the region running from the second conserved V-encoded cysteine to the conserved J-encoded phenylalanine. The earlier analysis of some 550 of the donors excluded any sequence lacking an unambiguous match to a single V gene segment. An earlier analysis of 450 to 650 of the donors called V segments functional above 56.7% productive rearrangements and segregating when the between-donor standard deviation exceeded 5%. A statistical classification framework was developed to diagnose cytomegalovirus status using the catalog of TCR beta chain sequences. A later analysis assigned V and J genes by comparing TCR nucleotide sequences with IMGT/GENE-DB human TR gene sequences. The TCRdist pipeline was used in a later analysis to assign CDR3 sequences and most-parsimonious VDJ recombination scenarios. In a later analysis, each TCR beta chain was defined by its CDR3 amino acid sequence together with its V-gene family, and reads without a unique V-gene family were excluded. A later analysis removed over 500 highly shared, low-generation-probability nucleotide sequences to deal with suspected cross-contamination and a sequencing artifact. In a later analysis, a clonal expansion index for each public chain was calculated from normalized within-repertoire ranks of inferred template counts. Generation probabilities in a later analysis came from a VDJ recombination model fitted to out-of-frame rearrangements, and those results were checked against IGoR. A later analysis scored TCR-TCR, TCR-HLA and TCR-CMV co-occurrence with hypergeometric tests, applying a repertoire-size bias correction to TCR pairs. A later analysis estimated false discovery rates by permuting HLA or CMV assignments 20 times. In a later analysis, co-occurring TCRs were grouped using DBSCAN, and TCRdist sequence similarity was added for clustering within HLA-allele-positive subsets. Repertoires with fewer than 30,000 or more than 120,000 public chains, plus five repertoires with anomalous nucleotide sharing, were excluded from co-occurrence clustering. In TCRdb, the immuneACCESS table is reduced to in-frame sequences with V and J assigned. These tables do not hold every clone; where another copy was compared, an unresolved V gene accounts for under half, and the others remain unexplained. From that table come the V and J calls and clone size; the DNA was used to work out D and trimming. This sample gives approximately 150,000 clones in total; 75% to 90% of them show up just once. The ten largest clones represent about 4% of the sample.

The data stem from a study of cytomegalovirus exposure and HLA in healthy donors listed by TCRdb under 2017. About the study as a whole: An earlier analysis of more than 550 of the donors reported 250 to 350 Gb of sequence data and some 110 million unique TCR beta sequences obtained from around 180 million T cells. Approximately 300 gigabases of sequencing data and around 85 million unique TCR sequences made up an early release that covered under 750 HLA-typed donors. Of the 300 to 500 genotyped donors, less than 90% were placed in the genetic ancestry cluster associated with self-reported Caucasian donors. The study aimed to test whether cataloging public T cell receptors could reveal signatures of past pathogen exposure. Using immunosequencing, the study profiled T cell repertoires from fewer than 700 subjects and related those repertoires to cytomegalovirus serostatus. A separate validation cohort of roughly 120 different subjects was used in addition to the 666-subject first cohort. The study combined high-throughput TCR immunosequencing, statistical association of individual TCRs with disease status, and machine learning to predict cytomegalovirus infection status. In a later analysis, previously published TCR beta repertoires from 500 to 750 donors were re-analyzed and high-resolution HLA genotyping was added so that TCR occurrence patterns could be studied. In the later analysis, no new phenotypic data were used to find candidate immune exposures; instead, reliance was placed on TCR beta sequences and their occurrence across donors. In an earlier analysis of several hundred of the donors, high-throughput TCR beta sequencing was used to judge whether each TCR beta V gene segment behaved as functional or pseudogenic. Alongside the repertoire data, information on donor age, sex, ethnicity and CMV serostatus was compiled. A later genetic analysis used genome-wide SNP genotypes for about 65% of the 666 donors, treating that subset as a discovery cohort. Every repertoire in the discovery cohort had been generated on one and the same sequencing platform. Class I and class II HLA loci were covered by the typing at four-digit resolution. Typing coverage differed by locus: A, B, C, DRB1 and DQB1 were typed in about 629-640 donors, DQA1 in roughly 500, DPA1 in 600 to 610, and DPB1 in 400 to 480. Roughly 5 DR-DQ haplotypes were treated as single units for association and clustering because of strong linkage in the cohort. On average, roughly 250,000 unique TCR beta nucleotide sequences were sequenced per donor among 398 genotyped donors of the cohort, with about 17% of those sequences being non-productive.

Counted from cysteine to phenylalanine, this CDR3 has 15 amino acids. Only CDR3 DNA is held: 45 bases, read in frame from base 1. The germline V gene yields SGHDN for CDR1 and FVKESK for CDR2. Germline trimming amounts to 3 bases on V and 2 bases on J, with 3 as the count of junction bases outside the gene matches. Results and caveats for the whole study, not just this receptor: A cluster of highly shared sequence variants was judged likely to be a technical artifact of the sequencing pipeline. The study listed over 150 TCR beta chains as associated with cytomegalovirus. In a later genetic analysis, fewer N-insertions in productive TCRs were reported among donors in an Asian-associated ancestry cluster than the roughly 700-donor mean. Some IMGT-functional V segments, including TRBV6-2 and TRBV6-3, could not be distinguished by the 87-base-pair reads and were therefore excluded. When HLA alleles, especially DR and DQ, strongly co-occurred, attributing TCR associations to individual alleles was difficult. Roughly uniform sequencing depth across donors was assumed in presence/absence analyses, although this assumption may not hold. A later analysis found that HLA-associated TCR beta chains were more clonally expanded and had lower generation probabilities than equally common non-associated chains. For the cohort, immune exposure information was limited to CMV serostatus. An association between a missense DCLRE1C variant and V-gene and J-gene trimming of TCR beta chains was found in a later genetic analysis and replicated in an independent cohort. Because counts were too low, roughly 18 rarely observed V segments, including chromosome 9 orphons, were left out of the earlier analysis of over 550 of the donors. Most TCR sequences were observed very rarely across donors, whereas some public TCRs were present in many individuals. According to the authors, the approach could potentially be generalized to other disease states and immunological phenotypes. Most CMV-associated TCR beta chains appeared to be HLA-restricted in a later analysis, and the HLA associations seemed to be driven largely by CMV exposure. Several of the top co-occurrence clusters appeared to be linked to parvovirus B19, influenza, CMV and Epstein-Barr virus, according to a later analysis. In vitro tests confirmed that a few of the cytomegalovirus-associated TCR beta chains recognize cytomegalovirus antigens. A further reported finding was that TCR beta sequences accurately predicted the HLA-A and HLA-B alleles for most subjects in the first cohort. In both the original and validation cohorts, the classifier was reported to diagnose cytomegalovirus status with high specificity and sensitivity. In an earlier analysis of approximately 590 of the donors, most TCR beta V segments appeared in productive rearrangements about 87% or about 30% of the time, broadly matching IMGT annotations. Only TCR beta chains were sequenced in this cohort, and the absence of alpha or paired-chain data limited detectable features. Specific HLA alleles were associated with 15,000 to 20,000 TCR beta sequences at a false discovery rate of 0.05 in a later analysis. Linkage disequilibrium might explain the correlated functional status among segregating V segments, but an unknown experimental factor could not be excluded. In a later analysis, the rate of TCR association differed among HLA loci, with DRB1 alleles having the most associated TCRs and HLA-C alleles having the fewest. Because some donors lacked HLA typing at each locus, the association tests relied only on the typed subset.

Sequenced material: PBMCs. The receptor comes from a man over 45 in good health and CMV-seropositive. Recombination linked TRBV14 to TRBJ2-2, and TRBD1 matches 7 of the central bases. CDR3 region: CASSQTGRNTGELFF. The DNA is as follows: TGTGCCAGCAGCCAGACAGGGCGAAACACCGGGGAGCTGTTTTTT.